This T cell receptor beta chain originates from a study of monozygotic twins with inflammatory bowel disease. TCRdb re-called the 5' RACE reads, yielding one record per CDR3 amino acid sequence without DNA. The sample includes a few hundred thousand distinct CDR3 sequences. Notes on this clonotype: Its target is unknown.

Study-wide results and caveats: The co-twins with IBD showed lower TCRbeta diversity (inverse Simpson) than their healthy siblings. Reduced clonotype sharing with other individuals was observed in IBD patients relative to healthy twins, especially with disease activity.

CDR3 size: 12 residues. CDR1 and CDR2 from the germline V gene are SQVTM and ANQGSEA. V is TRBV29-1 and J is TRBJ2-4; TCRdb reports TRBD1, a call that lacks DNA to check it against. The receptor was derived from a human donor with ulcerative colitis or Crohn's disease, or a healthy co-twin of an affected twin (not recorded which). Sequenced material: blood. CDR3 residues: CSVEFPGYIQYF.